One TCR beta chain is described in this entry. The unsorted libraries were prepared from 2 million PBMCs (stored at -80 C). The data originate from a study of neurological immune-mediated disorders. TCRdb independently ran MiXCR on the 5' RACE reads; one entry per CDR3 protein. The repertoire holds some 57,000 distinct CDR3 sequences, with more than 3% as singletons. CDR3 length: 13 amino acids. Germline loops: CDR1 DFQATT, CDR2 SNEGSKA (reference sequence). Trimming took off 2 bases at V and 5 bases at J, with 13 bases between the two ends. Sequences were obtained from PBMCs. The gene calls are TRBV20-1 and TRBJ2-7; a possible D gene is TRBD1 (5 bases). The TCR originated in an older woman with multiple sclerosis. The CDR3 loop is CSARFQTRDEQYF. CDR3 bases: TGCAGTGCTAGATTTCAGACCAGGGACGAGCAGTACTTC.